Shown below are 21 T cell receptor beta chains from a single sample sequenced in a study of OX40 agonist ivuxolimab in advanced cancers. Profiling relied on immunoSEQ multiplex PCR, and the TCRdb table lists in-frame clones only, not all of them. The data contain roughly 50,000 clones, approximately 80% of them seen just once; the ten biggest clones take up just under 6.5%. The starting material was CD4+ or CD8+ T cells sorted from blood, obtained in a trial of the OX40 agonist ivuxolimab. The receptors shown here come from an adult with an advanced solid tumor such as melanoma, head and neck, liver or kidney cancer.

This chain uses TRBV5-1 with TRBJ2-3; 11 bases match TRBD2. CDR1 and CDR2 from the germline V gene are SGHRS and YFSETQ. The ends lost 7 bases at V and 2 bases at J; junction bases unmatched: 21. There are 20 residues in the CDR3. The DNA for the CDR3 is TGCGCCAGCGCCGAATTACAACTAGCGGGAGTTTCCTCTTACACAGATACGCAGTATTTT. Amino acid sequence: CASAELQLAGVSSYTDTQYF. The variable domain in full, with the rest retrieved from reference TRBV5-1 and TRBJ2-3, is KAGVTQTPRYLIKTRGQQVTLSCSPISGHRSVSWYQQTPGQGLQFLFEYFSETQRNKGNFPGRFSGRQFSNSRSEMNVSTLELGDSALYLCASAELQLAGVSSYTDTQYFGPGTRLTVL.

The chain has TRBV7-9 and TRBJ1-1; TRBD1 is a possible D gene (6 bases). This CDR3 spans 14 amino acids. V was shortened by 5 bases and J by 6 bases, with 16 bases between the two germline ends. CDR1 is SEHNR, CDR2 FQNEAQ, per germline (reference sequence). The CDR3 here is CASSHKGGRAEAFF. As DNA, the CDR3 is TGTGCCAGCAGCCACAAGGGGGGCCGGGCTGAAGCTTTCTTT.

The chain employs TRBV5-4 and TRBJ1-1, with 10 bases aligning to TRBD1. The CDR3 totals 15 residues. Germline loops: CDR1 SGHNT, CDR2 YYREEE (reference sequence). Losses at the gene ends were 4 bases for V and 5 bases for J; bases not matched to a gene: 8. CDR3 sequence reads: CASSTSRTGGTEAFF. Here the CDR3 DNA reads TGTGCCAGCAGCACCTCAAGGACAGGGGGGACTGAAGCTTTCTTT.

V and J are TRBV2 and TRBJ1-2; D not resolved. V was clipped by 5 bases and J by 10 bases, with 17 bases between them. The CDR3 consists of 13 residues. CDR1 and CDR2 from the germline V gene are SNHLY and FYNNEI. The CDR3 protein is CASSPSRRMDYTF. The CDR3 DNA reads TGTGCCAGCAGTCCCTCCCGGAGAATGGACTACACCTTC.

The V and J genes are TRBV5-1 and TRBJ1-1, with D possibly matching TRBD1 (5 bases). The V and J ends lost 0 bases and 8 bases respectively, with 14 bases between them. Germline CDR1 and CDR2: SGHRS and YFSETQ. The CDR3 consists of 14 residues. The CDR3 loop is CASSLEGHWTEAFF. CDR3 bases: TGCGCCAGCAGCTTGGAGGGGCACTGGACCGAAGCTTTCTTT.

The chain has TRBV4-2 and TRBJ2-6; 9 positions agree with TRBD2. Germline V gene sequence: CDR1 LGHNA, CDR2 YNFKEQ. V dropped 0 bases and J dropped 0; count of bases not matched to a gene: 9. CDR3 length equals 20 residues. The CDR3 loop is CASSQELLLAGFSGANVLTF. In nucleotides, the CDR3 is TGTGCCAGCAGCCAAGAGTTGCTCCTAGCGGGATTCTCTGGGGCCAACGTCCTGACTTTC.

The chain links TRBV7-8 to TRBJ2-3; tentatively, D is TRBD1 or TRBD2 (5 bases each). The CDR3 length is 16 residues. CDR1 and CDR2 from the germline V gene are SGHVS and FQNEAQ. Trimming removed 6 bases at V and 1 base at J, with 17 bases between. The CDR3 DNA sequence: TGTGCCAGCAGAGGTCCCGGGGCATACGGCACAGATACGCAGTATTTT. Protein sequence: CASRGPGAYGTDTQYF.

This rearrangement joins TRBV7-6 to TRBJ1-5; TRBD1 might be the D (5 bases). This CDR3 is built from 14 residues. Trimming shortened V by 2 bases and J by 5 bases, and 10 bases separated the two germline ends. CDR1 SGHVS and CDR2 FNYEAQ come from the germline V gene. The CDR3 is CASSLIEGDQPQHF. The CDR3 DNA reads TGTGCCAGCAGCTTAATCGAAGGGGATCAGCCCCAGCATTTT.

V gene TRBV7-2 combines with J gene TRBJ1-1; D unresolved. Per germline, CDR1 SGHTA and CDR2 FQGNSA. Trimming cost V 2 bases and J 1 base, with 5 bases left between them. The CDR3 totals 13 residues. CDR3 in DNA: TGTGCCAGCAGCTTATGGGGGAACACTGAAGCTTTCTTT. Residues: CASSLWGNTEAFF.

The gene calls are TRBV7-3 and TRBJ2-5, with TRBD2 identical over 9 bases. Germline values: CDR1 SGHTA, CDR2 FQGTGA. This CDR3 is 17 amino acids long. The J segment lost 4 bases and the V segment lost 1 base, leaving 10 bases of the junction unmatched. CDR3 residues: CASSLKGAGGPGETQYF. CDR3 coding DNA: TGTGCCAGCAGCTTAAAGGGGGCGGGAGGGCCTGGAGAGACCCAGTACTTC.

The genes are TRBV11-2 and TRBJ1-1; 7 positions match TRBD1. Unmatched junction bases numbered 8, after V lost 5 bases and J lost 5 bases. The germline V gene encodes CDR1 SGHAT and CDR2 FQNNGV. The CDR3 loop spans 14 amino acids. CDR3 nucleotide sequence: TGTGCCAGCAGCCGCCGACAGGGCCGGACTGAAGCTTTCTTT. Protein sequence: CASSRRQGRTEAFF.

The CDR3 spells CASRQIGPSEAFF. The CDR3 bases are TGTGCCAGCAGACAGATTGGGCCCTCTGAAGCTTTCTTT. The rearrangement uses TRBV27 and TRBJ1-1, with unresolved D. The CDR3 covers 13 residues. Looked up from germline, CDR1 is MNHEY and CDR2 is SMNVEV (reference sequence). V lost 6 bases and J lost 6, with 14 bases in between.

V and J are TRBV6-6 and TRBJ1-2; D possibly corresponds to TRBD1 (5 bases). The CDR3 spans 14 residues. The germline V gene has CDR1 MNHNY and CDR2 SVGAGI (reference sequence). V gave up 5 bases and J gave up 6 bases, with 16 bases separating them. CDR3 loop: CASSATTGTDGYTF. The CDR3 DNA reads as TGTGCCAGCAGTGCAACCACCGGGACGGATGGCTACACCTTC.

The genes are TRBV7-9 and TRBJ1-2; no definite D call. Trimming removed 3 bases from V and 1 base from J, with 24 bases in between. The CDR3 runs to 19 residues. In germline, CDR1 is SEHNR, CDR2 FQNEAQ (reference sequence). The CDR3 here is CASSFGSQPVAVHNYGYTF. CDR3 in DNA: TGTGCCAGCAGCTTCGGCTCACAGCCAGTAGCGGTCCATAACTATGGCTACACCTTC. Together with reference TRBV7-9 and TRBJ1-2, the CDR3 gives the full variable domain: DTGVSQNPRHKITKRGQNVTFRCDPISEHNRLYWYRQTLGQGPEFLTYFQNEAQLEKSRLLSDRFSAERPKGSFSTLEIQRTEQGDSAMYLCASSFGSQPVAVHNYGYTFGSGTRLTVV.

This rearrangement joins TRBV5-1 to TRBJ2-3; 7 positions agree with TRBD1. Trimming at V came to 1 base and at J to 6 bases, leaving 8 bases not matched to a gene. This CDR3 is 15 amino acids long. Germline V gives CDR1 SGHRS, CDR2 YFSETQ. This chain's CDR3 is CASSLTGQDQDTQYF. The CDR3 nucleotides are TGCGCCAGCAGCTTGACCGGACAGGATCAGGATACGCAGTATTTT.

The chain carries TRBV29-1 and TRBJ2-7; a possible D gene is TRBD1 (5 bases). CDR3 length: 14 amino acids. The germline V and J ends were trimmed by 4 bases and 5 bases, with 18 bases remaining between them. Germline V lookup: CDR1 SQVTM, CDR2 ANQGSEA. The CDR3 nucleotides read TGCAGCGTTGTGGGGCTCCAGCGCAGCCACGAGCAGTACTTC. Its protein product is CSVVGLQRSHEQYF.

This chain uses TRBV5-8 with TRBJ1-1; no reliable D call. Between the trimmed V and J ends, which lost 0 bases and 10 bases, there was a span of 7 bases. Germline V gene sequence: CDR1 SGHTS, CDR2 YDEGEE. The CDR3 is 11 residues long. The CDR3 bases are TGTGCCAGCAGCTTGGGGTTTGCAGCTTTCTTT. Its translation is CASSLGFAAFF.

The V call is TRBV19, the J call TRBJ2-7, with 7 bases aligning to TRBD1. The CDR3 covers 13 residues. CDR1 is LNHDA and CDR2 is SQIVND in the germline V gene (reference sequence). J was trimmed by 1 base and V by 4 bases; bases with no gene match: 1. The CDR3 sequence is CASSRDSSYEQYF. In DNA form, the CDR3 reads TGTGCCAGTAGTAGGGACAGTTCCTACGAGCAGTACTTC.

This clone has a handful of counts. The V call is TRBV19, the J call TRBJ1-1; a possible D gene is TRBD1 (6 bases). The CDR3 totals 16 residues. The germline V gene encodes CDR1 LNHDA and CDR2 SQIVND (reference sequence). Trimming shortened V by 1 base and J by 1 base, and 13 bases separated the two germline ends. The CDR3 region is CASSIGSGAGNTEAFF. CDR3 bases: TGTGCCAGTAGTATAGGATCGGGGGCTGGGAACACTGAAGCTTTCTTT.

CDR3 amino acids: CSVRVGQGAGGEAFF. The CDR3 DNA is TGCAGCGTCCGCGTGGGACAGGGGGCCGGGGGTGAAGCTTTCTTT. J is TRBJ1-1 and V is TRBV29-1, with TRBD1 matching 12 bases. J gave up 7 bases and V 6 bases, and 12 bases lay outside the gene matches. The CDR3 has 15 residues. Germline-derived CDR1 and CDR2 are SQVTM and ANQGSEA.

This chain joins TRBV5-1 and TRBJ2-7; 7 bases map to TRBD2. CDR3 length: 15 residues. Trimming at V came to 4 bases and at J to 0 bases, leaving 7 bases not matched to a gene. Germline CDR1 reads SGHRS; CDR2 reads YFSETQ. The CDR3 loop is CASSARPSGSYEQYF. The CDR3 nucleotides read TGCGCCAGCAGCGCTCGCCCTAGCGGCTCCTACGAGCAGTACTTC.